The 18 T cell receptor beta chains in this list originate from one sample, sequenced in a study of CD8 T cells in ankylosing spondylitis. TCRdb reanalysed the 5' RACE reads using MiXCR and keeps one entry per CDR3 protein. The sample includes more than 100,000 distinct CDR3 sequences, approximately 10% seen only once; the top ten take around 4.1%. The source material was blood, either unsorted or a sorted T cell fraction (not recorded which). The receptors come from a female donor with ankylosing spondylitis or in good health (not recorded which).

This clonotype was counted many times. The rearrangement links TRBV20-1 to TRBJ2-3; 7 bases are shared with TRBD2. From germline, CDR1 is DFQATT and CDR2 SNEGSKA (reference sequence). CDR3 size: 13 residues. V dropped 7 bases and J dropped 2; count of bases not matched to a gene: 6. For the CDR3, the DNA is TGCAGTGGGTCTAGCGGTTCCACAGATACGCAGTATTTT. Protein sequence: CSGSSGSTDTQYF.

This clonotype was seen ten or more times. The CDR3 DNA is TGTGCCATCAGCCCCACCGGGACAGTTGACAGCACAGATACGCAGTATTTT. Amino acid sequence: CAISPTGTVDSTDTQYF. The genes are TRBV10-3 and TRBJ2-3; 7 bases agree with TRBD1. The CDR3 is made up of 17 amino acids. The germline gives CDR1 ENHRY, CDR2 SYGVKD. With 6 bases clipped from V and 0 bases from J, the junction kept 12 bases outside the gene matches.

Many counts were recorded for this clonotype. V gene TRBV5-1 combines with J gene TRBJ1-1; TRBD1 matches 9 bases. CDR1 is SGHRS, CDR2 YFSETQ, per germline. The CDR3 has 16 residues. V lost 4 bases, J lost 7 bases, and 14 bases stayed unmatched. CDR3 protein: CASSLQSQGARGEAFF. For the CDR3, the DNA is TGCGCCAGCAGCCTCCAGTCACAGGGGGCGCGGGGTGAAGCTTTCTTT.

This clonotype occurred many times. The gene calls are TRBV5-1 and TRBJ1-1; D unclear. Between the trimmed V and J ends, which lost 0 bases and 3 bases, there was a span of 9 bases. The germline V gene encodes CDR1 SGHRS and CDR2 YFSETQ. The CDR3 extends over 14 amino acids. The chain's CDR3 is CASSLGVFDTEAFF. The DNA for the CDR3 is TGCGCCAGCAGCTTGGGGGTCTTTGACACTGAAGCTTTCTTT.

This clonotype was recorded at least ten times. V gene TRBV5-5 combines with J gene TRBJ2-5, with TRBD1 matching over 7 bases. Trimming took 4 bases from V and 3 from J; bases not matched to a gene: 6. Germline CDR1 SGHKS, CDR2 YYEKEE (reference sequence). The CDR3 totals 14 residues. CDR3 protein: CASSLTGEEETQYF. The CDR3 region has the DNA TGTGCCAGCAGCCTTACAGGGGAAGAAGAGACCCAGTACTTC.

In this sample, this clonotype turned up many times. This chain uses TRBV7-9 with TRBJ1-4; D not certain. The CDR3 contains 14 residues. V was shortened by 0 bases and J by 7 bases, with 9 bases between the two germline ends. Germline V gene lookup returns CDR1 SEHNR and CDR2 FQNEAQ (reference sequence). CDR3 in amino acids: CASSLASSAEKLFF. In DNA, the CDR3 is TGTGCCAGCAGCTTAGCCAGCTCGGCTGAAAAACTGTTTTTT.

As to this clonotype: One base away lies a much larger clone, so this may be a sequencing read error. The chain is built from TRBV12-2 and TRBJ2-1; TRBD2, the D gene given by the table, was not confirmed from the DNA. TRBV12-2 is labeled a pseudogene. The CDR3 extends over 17 amino acids. CDR3 sequence: CACRFCSGRGSYNEQFF. The CDR3 bases are TGTGCATGTCGCTTCTGTAGCGGGAGGGGCTCCTACAATGAGCAGTTCTTC.

As to this clonotype: Relative to the germline gene, one junction end is altered; a read error may explain this. The chain links TRBV7-8 to TRBJ1-1; a possible D gene is TRBD1 (5 bases). The CDR3 length is 14 residues. Germline V CDR1 and CDR2: SGHVS, FQNEAQ. CDR3: CAGSSEGSSRKAFF. The CDR3 coding sequence is TGTGCCGGCAGCTCGGAGGGGTCGAGTCGAAAAGCTTTCTTT.

This clonotype was recorded at least ten times. The CDR3 DNA is TGCAGTGCTAGTCAAACGGACAGGGACCCCTACACCTTC. This sequence encodes CSASQTDRDPYTF. This sequence joins TRBV20-1 and TRBJ1-2, with 8 bases identical to TRBD1. Germline assignment: CDR1 DFQATT and CDR2 SNEGSKA (reference sequence). This CDR3 region has 13 residues. Trimming cost V 3 bases and J 10 bases; bases outside gene matches: 10.

In its sample, this clonotype was seen many times. The CDR3, as DNA: TGTGCCAGCAGTTGGGACAGAAACAATGAGCAGTTCTTC. Protein sequence: CASSWDRNNEQFF. The V gene is TRBV6-5, the J gene TRBJ2-1; 7 bases are shared with TRBD1. V shed 4 bases, J shed 5 bases, and the junction held 2 bases outside the gene matches. The CDR3 is made up of 13 amino acids. Germline CDR1 MNHEY, CDR2 SVGAGI.

This clonotype was recorded at least ten times. V and J are TRBV9 and TRBJ2-3; D unclear. The CDR3 is made up of 14 amino acids. Germline CDR1 SGDLS, CDR2 YYNGEE. V was pared by 0 bases and J by 5 bases, with 10 bases between. CDR3 residues: CASSVEAGKDTQYF. In nucleotides, the CDR3 is TGTGCCAGCAGCGTAGAGGCCGGTAAAGATACGCAGTATTTT. Using reference TRBV9 and TRBJ2-3 for the parts outside the CDR3, the full variable domain is DSGVTQTPKHLITATGQRVTLRCSPRSGDLSVYWYQQSLDQGLQFLIQYYNGEERAKGNILERFSAQQFPDLHSELNLSSLELGDSALYFCASSVEAGKDTQYFGPGTRLTVL.

Many counts were recorded for this clonotype. This chain uses TRBV6-1 with TRBJ2-7, with TRBD1 identical over 9 bases. The V and J ends lost 7 bases and 5 bases, in that order; junction bases with no gene match: 9. CDR1 and CDR2 (germline): MNHNS, SASEGT. CDR3 length equals 14 residues. The CDR3, as DNA: TGTGCCAGCAACGGACAGGGGTTTTCCCACGAGCAGTACTTC. It translates to CASNGQGFSHEQYF.

The sample holds many counts of this clonotype. This chain connects TRBV3-1 to TRBJ2-1; 8 nucleotides align to TRBD1. The CDR3 covers 17 residues. Germline values: CDR1 LGHDT, CDR2 YNNKEL (reference sequence). V lost 0 bases to trimming and J lost 8 bases; unmatched junction nucleotides: 12. The CDR3 here is CASSQDGRQGAFYEQFF. As DNA, the CDR3 is TGTGCCAGCAGCCAAGATGGGCGGCAGGGGGCCTTCTATGAGCAGTTCTTC.

This clonotype was detected ten times or more. The chain couples TRBV28 to TRBJ1-6, with 9 bases aligning to TRBD1. Germline values: CDR1 MDHEN, CDR2 SYDVKM. J was trimmed by 6 bases and V by 5 bases; bases with no gene match: 8. The CDR3 spans 16 residues. In nucleotides, the CDR3 is TGTGCCAGCAGTCTTTATCCGGGACAGGGTAATTCACCCCTCCACTTT. Amino acids: CASSLYPGQGNSPLHF. Complete variable domain (other parts from reference TRBV28 and TRBJ1-6): DVKVTQSSRYLVKRTGEKVFLECVQDMDHENMFWYRQDPGLGLRLIYFSYDVKMKEKGDIPEGYSVSREKKERFSLILESASTNQTSMYLCASSLYPGQGNSPLHFGNGTRLTVT.

This clonotype was picked up many times. The chain links TRBV7-9 to TRBJ1-1; D is possibly TRBD1 (5 bases). The CDR3 is 14 amino acids. CDR1 and CDR2 (germline): SEHNR, FQNEAQ (reference sequence). V was cut by 6 bases and J by 0 bases, with 11 bases left in between. CDR3 protein: CASRPTEMNTEAFF. The DNA for the CDR3 is TGTGCCAGCAGACCGACAGAAATGAACACTGAAGCTTTCTTT.

This clonotype has at least ten counts. The rearrangement links TRBV28 to TRBJ1-4, with TRBD1 as a possible D gene (5 bases). Between the trimmed V and J ends, which lost 5 bases and 8 bases, there was a span of 9 bases. Germline CDR1 reads MDHEN; CDR2 reads SYDVKM. CDR3 length equals 12 residues. CDR3 nucleotide sequence: TGTGCCAGCAGTCAGGGAAAGGAAAAACTGTTTTTT. The encoded protein is CASSQGKEKLFF.

This clonotype was detected many times. V and J are TRBV20-1 and TRBJ1-5, with D perhaps TRBD1 (5 bases). The CDR3 is made up of 15 amino acids. Germline V gene data show CDR1 as DFQATT and CDR2 as SNEGSKA (reference sequence). V was trimmed by 5 bases and J by 4 bases, leaving 18 bases between them. The CDR3 DNA sequence: TGCAGTGCTCTTACTGGGGGAGGGAGAAATCAGCCCCAGCATTTT. Its translation: CSALTGGGRNQPQHF.

There are many counts of this clonotype. The chain employs TRBV6-1 and TRBJ1-5; D remains ambiguous. Per the germline V gene, CDR1 is MNHNS and CDR2 is SASEGT. The length of the CDR3 is 14 residues. V was trimmed by 8 bases and J by 3 bases, leaving 14 bases between them. The CDR3 spells CASSTGQLNQPQHF. DNA of the CDR3: TGTGCCAGCTCTACGGGTCAGCTCAATCAGCCCCAGCATTTT.